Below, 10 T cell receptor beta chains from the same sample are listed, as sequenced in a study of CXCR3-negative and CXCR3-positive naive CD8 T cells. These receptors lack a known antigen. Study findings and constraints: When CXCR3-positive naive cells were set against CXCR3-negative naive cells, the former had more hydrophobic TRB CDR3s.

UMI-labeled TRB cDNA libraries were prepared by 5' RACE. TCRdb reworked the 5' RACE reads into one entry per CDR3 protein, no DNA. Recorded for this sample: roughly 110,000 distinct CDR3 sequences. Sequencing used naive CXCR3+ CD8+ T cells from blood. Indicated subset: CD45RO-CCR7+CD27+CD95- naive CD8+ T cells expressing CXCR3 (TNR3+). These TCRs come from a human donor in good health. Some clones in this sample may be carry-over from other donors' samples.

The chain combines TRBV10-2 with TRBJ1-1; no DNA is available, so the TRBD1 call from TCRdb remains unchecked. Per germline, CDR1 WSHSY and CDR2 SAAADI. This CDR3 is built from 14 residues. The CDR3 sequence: CAVSERDEGTEAFF.

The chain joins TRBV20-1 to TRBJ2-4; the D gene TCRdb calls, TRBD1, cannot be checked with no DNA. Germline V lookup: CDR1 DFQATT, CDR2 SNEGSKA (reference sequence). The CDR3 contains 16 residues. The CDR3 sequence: CSVSGTGTLAKNIQYF.

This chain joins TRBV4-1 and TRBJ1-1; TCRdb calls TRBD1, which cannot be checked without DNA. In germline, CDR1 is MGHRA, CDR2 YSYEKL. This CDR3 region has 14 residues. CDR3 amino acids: CASSLHRGDTEAFF.

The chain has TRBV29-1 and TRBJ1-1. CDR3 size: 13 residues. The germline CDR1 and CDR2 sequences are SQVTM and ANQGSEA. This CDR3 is CSVELSGPAGAFF.

The CDR3 region is CASSLAGLASFEQFF. The V and J genes are TRBV5-6 and TRBJ2-1; checking the TCRdb D call of TRBD2 is not possible without DNA. The CDR3 is 15 residues long. Germline V CDR1 and CDR2: SGHDT, YYEEEE.

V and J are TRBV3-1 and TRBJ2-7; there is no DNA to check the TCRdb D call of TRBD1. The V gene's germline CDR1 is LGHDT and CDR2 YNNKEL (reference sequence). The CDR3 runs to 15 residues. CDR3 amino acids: CASSQDPGQSYEQYF.

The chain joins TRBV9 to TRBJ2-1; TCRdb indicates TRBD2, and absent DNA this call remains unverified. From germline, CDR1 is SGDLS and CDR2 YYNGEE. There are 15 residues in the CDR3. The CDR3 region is CASRPLAGGPGEQFF.

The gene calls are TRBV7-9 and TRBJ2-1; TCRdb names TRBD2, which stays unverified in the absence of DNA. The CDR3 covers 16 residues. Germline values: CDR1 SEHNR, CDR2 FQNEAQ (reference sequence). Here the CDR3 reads CASSLGDGYSYNEQFF.

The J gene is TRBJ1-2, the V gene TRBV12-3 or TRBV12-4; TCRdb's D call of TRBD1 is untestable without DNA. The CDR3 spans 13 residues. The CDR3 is CASSFGGINGSTF.

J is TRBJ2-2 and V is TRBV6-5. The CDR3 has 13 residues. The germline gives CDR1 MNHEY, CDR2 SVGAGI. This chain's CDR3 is CASQLANTGELFF.